This TCR beta chain was identified during a study of T cells in Graves' hyperthyroidism and ophthalmopathy. This clonotype showed up many times. RNA transcripts served as the template for amplifying TCR beta CDR3 regions. RT-PCR in the first round (using the HTBI primer set) targeted the TCR CDR3. TCRdb called the multiplex PCR reads again in MiXCR, with one record for every CDR3 protein. Of 400,000 to 550,000 distinct CDR3 sequences in the sample, approximately 15% were seen once. V shed 4 bases, J shed 8 bases, and the junction held 6 bases outside the gene matches. CDR1 is MNHEY, CDR2 SMNVEV, per germline (reference sequence). The CDR3 extends over 15 amino acids.

The chain employs TRBV27 and TRBJ2-1; 12 bases are a match to TRBD2. This clonotype was obtained from a woman aged 18-35 years with Graves' hyperthyroidism. Specimen: blood. The CDR3 DNA sequence: TGTGCCAGCAGTTCTCTAGCGGGAGGGAGCGATGAGCAGTTCTTC. Protein product: CASSSLAGGSDEQFF.